This entry describes one TCR beta chain. Its target is not known. This entry is derived from a study of prognosis after radiotherapy for stage I lung cancer. As for the study in general: Adenocarcinoma was the tumor type in some 11 patients, squamous cell carcinoma in about seven. Whole-study results and caveats: Lower Shannon entropy after stereotactic body radiation therapy was observed in patients who went on to develop distant metastases.

The CDR3 is 16 amino acids. Germline CDR1 is MNHEY and CDR2 is SVGEGT. With 2 bases removed from V and 1 base from J, the gap between germline ends came to 15 bases. The genomic DNA TCR beta CDR3 region underwent two rounds of multiplex PCR. For every TRBV and TRBJ gene, a specific primer was used in first-round PCR. A second round of PCR was carried out using universal primers. Each CDR3 protein gets one entry after TCRdb re-called the multiplex PCR reads with MiXCR. The sample holds fewer than 65,000 distinct CDR3 sequences, 30% to 40% seen once. The specimen was PBMCs, collected before or after stereotactic body radiation therapy (not recorded which). The J gene is TRBJ2-7, the V gene TRBV6-2 or TRBV6-3; no clear D gene. This clonotype was obtained from a donor over 45 with non-small cell lung cancer. The chain's CDR3 is CASSYPIHGYSYEQYF. The CDR3 DNA sequence: TGTGCCAGCAGTTACCCAATCCATGGATATTCCTACGAGCAGTACTTC.